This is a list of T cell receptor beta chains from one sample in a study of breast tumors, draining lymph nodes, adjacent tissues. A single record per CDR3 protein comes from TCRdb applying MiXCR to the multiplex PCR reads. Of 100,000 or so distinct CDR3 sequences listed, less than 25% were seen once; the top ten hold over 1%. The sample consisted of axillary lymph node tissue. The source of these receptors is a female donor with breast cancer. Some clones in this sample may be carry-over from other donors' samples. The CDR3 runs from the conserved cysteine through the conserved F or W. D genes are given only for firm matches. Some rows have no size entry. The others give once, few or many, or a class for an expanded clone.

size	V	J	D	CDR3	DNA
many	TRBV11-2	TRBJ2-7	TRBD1	CASSPTGTAYEQYF	TGTGCCAGCAGCCCCACCGGGACAGCCTACGAGCAGTACTTC
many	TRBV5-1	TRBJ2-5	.	CASSLLGTQETQYF	TGCGCCAGCAGCTTGCTGGGGACCCAAGAGACCCAGTACTTC
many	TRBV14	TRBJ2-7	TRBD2	CASSQLAGAFGEQYF	TGTGCCAGCAGCCAATTAGCGGGGGCTTTCGGCGAGCAGTACTTC
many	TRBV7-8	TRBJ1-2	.	CASSLGREVGYTF	TGTGCCAGCAGCTTGGGCAGGGAGGTTGGCTACACCTTC
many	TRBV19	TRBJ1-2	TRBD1	CASNPRQGPYGYTF	TGTGCCAGTAATCCCAGACAGGGGCCCTATGGCTACACCTTC
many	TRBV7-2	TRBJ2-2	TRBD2	CASSFVVLAATGELFF	TGTGCCAGCAGCTTTGTTGTACTAGCGGCCACCGGGGAGCTGTTTTTT
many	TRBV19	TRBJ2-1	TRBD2	CASSIVGGGNEQFF	TGTGCCAGTAGTATTGTGGGGGGGGGGAATGAGCAGTTCTTC
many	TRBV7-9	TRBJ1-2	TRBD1	CASSRTGGAYGYTF	TGTGCCAGCAGCCGTACAGGGGGCGCTTATGGCTACACCTTC
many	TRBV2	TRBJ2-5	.	CASNLQGGMETQYF	TGTGCCAGCAATCTACAGGGTGGGATGGAGACCCAGTACTTC
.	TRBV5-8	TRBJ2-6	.	CASSLAGANAPTF	TGTGCCAGCAGCTTAGCTGGGGCCAACGCCCCGACTTTC
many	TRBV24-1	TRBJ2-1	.	CATSPQVNNEQFF	TGTGCCACCAGTCCACAGGTTAACAATGAGCAGTTCTTC
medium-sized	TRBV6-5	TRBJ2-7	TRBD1	CASSFGTGGTYEQYF	TGTGCCAGCAGTTTTGGGACAGGGGGTACCTACGAGCAGTACTTC
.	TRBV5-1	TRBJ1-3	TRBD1	CASSSWGQGRENTIYF	TGCGCCAGCAGCTCATGGGGACAGGGAAGAGAAAACACCATATATTTT
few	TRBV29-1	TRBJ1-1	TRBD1	CSGQGNTEAFF	TGCAGCGGACAGGGGAACACTGAAGCTTTCTTT
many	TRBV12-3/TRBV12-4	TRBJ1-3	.	CASSATSGNTIYF	TGTGCCAGCAGTGCAACCTCTGGAAACACCATATATTTT
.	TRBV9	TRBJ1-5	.	CASSVEGSNQPQHF	TGTGCCAGCAGCGTAGAAGGGAGCAATCAGCCCCAGCATTTT
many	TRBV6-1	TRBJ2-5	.	CASTKAGQETQYF	TGTGCCAGCACCAAGGCGGGGCAAGAGACCCAGTACTTC
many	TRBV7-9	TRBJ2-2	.	CASSLFKGPPNTGELFF	TGTGCCAGCAGCTTGTTCAAGGGGCCCCCGAACACCGGGGAGCTGTTTTTT
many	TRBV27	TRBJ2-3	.	CASSFRDGPRDTQYF	TGTGCCAGCAGTTTCCGGGACGGTCCGAGGGATACGCAGTATTTT
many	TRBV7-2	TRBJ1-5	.	CASSSDSRNQPQHF	TGTGCCAGCAGCTCGGACAGCCGCAATCAGCCCCAGCATTTT
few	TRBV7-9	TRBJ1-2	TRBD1	CASSLGQGVCYGYTF	TGTGCCAGCAGCTTAGGACAGGGAGTCTGCTATGGCTACACCTTC
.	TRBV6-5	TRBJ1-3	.	CASSYPRRAGNTIYF	TGTGCCAGCAGTTACCCGAGAAGGGCTGGAAACACCATATATTTT
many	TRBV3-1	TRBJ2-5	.	CASTREGNRQETQYF	TGTGCCAGCACCCGCGAGGGAAACCGACAAGAGACCCAGTACTTC
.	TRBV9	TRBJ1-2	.	CASSVGGADYGYTF	TGTGCCAGCAGCGTCGGGGGGGCCGACTATGGCTACACCTTC
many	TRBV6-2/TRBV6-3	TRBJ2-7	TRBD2	CASSDPSGRYYEQYF	TGTGCCAGCAGTGACCCTAGCGGGAGATACTACGAGCAGTACTTC
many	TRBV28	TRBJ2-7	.	CASSLSSRYEQYF	TGTGCCAGCAGTTTATCCAGCCGCTACGAGCAGTACTTC
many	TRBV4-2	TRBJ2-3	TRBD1	CASSLDRLDTQYF	TGTGCCAGCAGCCTGGACAGGTTGGATACGCAGTATTTT
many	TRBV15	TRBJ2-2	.	CATSDSGGSGELFF	TGTGCCACCAGCGATTCCGGGGGCAGCGGGGAGCTGTTTTTT
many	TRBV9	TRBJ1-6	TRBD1	CASSGQGYNSPLHF	TGTGCCAGCAGCGGACAGGGCTATAATTCACCCCTCCACTTT
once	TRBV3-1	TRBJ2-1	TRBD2	CASSHRTSGSNEQFF	TGTGCCAGCAGCCACCGGACTAGCGGGAGTAATGAGCAGTTCTTC
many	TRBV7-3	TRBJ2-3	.	CASSLKGGFPHTQYF	TGTGCCAGCAGCTTAAAGGGGGGGTTCCCCCATACGCAGTATTTT
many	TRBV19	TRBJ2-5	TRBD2	CASSMLGGTKETQYF	TGTGCCAGTAGTATGTTGGGGGGGACGAAGGAGACCCAGTACTTC
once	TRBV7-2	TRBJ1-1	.	CASSPQGSTEAFF	TGTGCCAGCAGCCCCCAGGGAAGCACTGAAGCTTTCTTT
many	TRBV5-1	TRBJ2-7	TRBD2	CASSSRGLAGEVGEQYF	TGCGCCAGCAGCTCAAGGGGACTAGCGGGAGAAGTTGGCGAGCAGTACTTC
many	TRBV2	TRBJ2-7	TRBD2	CASRDPGLASYEQYF	TGTGCCAGCAGGGACCCGGGACTAGCTTCCTACGAGCAGTACTTC
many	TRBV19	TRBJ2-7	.	CASSIPGSYEQYF	TGTGCCAGTAGTATCCCAGGTTCCTACGAGCAGTACTTC
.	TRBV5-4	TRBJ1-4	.	CASSLPGVGRPEKLFF	TGTGCCAGCAGCTTGCCTGGAGTAGGGAGACCTGAAAAACTGTTTTTT
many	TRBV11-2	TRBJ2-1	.	CASSFPGIAHEQFF	TGTGCCAGCAGCTTCCCGGGAATAGCTCATGAGCAGTTCTTC
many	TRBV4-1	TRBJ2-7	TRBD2	CASSQGLAGGYEQYF	TGCGCCAGCAGCCAAGGACTAGCGGGGGGCTACGAGCAGTACTTC
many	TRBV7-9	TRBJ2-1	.	CASSPAGEQFF	TGTGCCAGCAGCCCCGCCGGTGAGCAGTTCTTC
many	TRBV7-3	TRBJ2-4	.	CASSLFHGNIQYF	TGTGCCAGCAGCTTGTTTCACGGAAACATTCAGTACTTC
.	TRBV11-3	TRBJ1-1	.	CASSQEKNTEAFF	TGTGCCAGCAGCCAAGAGAAGAACACTGAAGCTTTCTTT
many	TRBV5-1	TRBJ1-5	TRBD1	CASSLDGQGGQPQHF	TGCGCCAGCAGCTTGGATGGGCAGGGGGGTCAGCCCCAGCATTTT
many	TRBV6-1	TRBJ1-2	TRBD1	CASTGGTGDYGYTF	TGTGCCAGCACTGGCGGGACAGGGGACTATGGCTACACCTTC